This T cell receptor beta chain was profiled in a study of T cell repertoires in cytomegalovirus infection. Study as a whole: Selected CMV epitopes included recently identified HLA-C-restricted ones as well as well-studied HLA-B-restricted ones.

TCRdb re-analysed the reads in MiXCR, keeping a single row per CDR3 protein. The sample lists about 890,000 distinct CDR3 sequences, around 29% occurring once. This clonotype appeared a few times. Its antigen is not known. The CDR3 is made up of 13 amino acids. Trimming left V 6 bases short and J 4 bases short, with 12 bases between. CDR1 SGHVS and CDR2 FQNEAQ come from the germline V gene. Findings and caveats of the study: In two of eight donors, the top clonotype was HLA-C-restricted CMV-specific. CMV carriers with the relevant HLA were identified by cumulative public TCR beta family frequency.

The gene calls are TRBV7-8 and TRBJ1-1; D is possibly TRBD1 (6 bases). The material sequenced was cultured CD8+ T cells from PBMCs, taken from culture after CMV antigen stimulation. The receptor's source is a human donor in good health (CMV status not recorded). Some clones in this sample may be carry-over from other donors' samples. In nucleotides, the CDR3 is TGTGCCAGCAGTTCAGGGGTATTCACTGAAGCTTTCTTT. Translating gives CASSSGVFTEAFF.